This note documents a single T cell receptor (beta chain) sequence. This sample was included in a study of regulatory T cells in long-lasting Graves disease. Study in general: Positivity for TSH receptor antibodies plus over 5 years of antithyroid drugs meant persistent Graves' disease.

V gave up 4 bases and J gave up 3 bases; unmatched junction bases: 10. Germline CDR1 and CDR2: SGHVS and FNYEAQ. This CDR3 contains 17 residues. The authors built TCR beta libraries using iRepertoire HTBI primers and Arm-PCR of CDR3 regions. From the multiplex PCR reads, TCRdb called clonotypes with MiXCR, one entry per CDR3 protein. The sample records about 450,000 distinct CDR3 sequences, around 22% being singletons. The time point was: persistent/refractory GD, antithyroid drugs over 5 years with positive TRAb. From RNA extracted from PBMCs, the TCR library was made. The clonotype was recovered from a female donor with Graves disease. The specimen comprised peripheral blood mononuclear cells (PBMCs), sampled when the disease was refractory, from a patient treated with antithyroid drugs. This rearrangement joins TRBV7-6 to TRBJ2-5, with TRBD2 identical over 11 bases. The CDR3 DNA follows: TGTGCCAGCAGCTGGGGACCGGGACTAGCGGTAAAAGAGACCCAGTACTTC. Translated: CASSWGPGLAVKETQYF.